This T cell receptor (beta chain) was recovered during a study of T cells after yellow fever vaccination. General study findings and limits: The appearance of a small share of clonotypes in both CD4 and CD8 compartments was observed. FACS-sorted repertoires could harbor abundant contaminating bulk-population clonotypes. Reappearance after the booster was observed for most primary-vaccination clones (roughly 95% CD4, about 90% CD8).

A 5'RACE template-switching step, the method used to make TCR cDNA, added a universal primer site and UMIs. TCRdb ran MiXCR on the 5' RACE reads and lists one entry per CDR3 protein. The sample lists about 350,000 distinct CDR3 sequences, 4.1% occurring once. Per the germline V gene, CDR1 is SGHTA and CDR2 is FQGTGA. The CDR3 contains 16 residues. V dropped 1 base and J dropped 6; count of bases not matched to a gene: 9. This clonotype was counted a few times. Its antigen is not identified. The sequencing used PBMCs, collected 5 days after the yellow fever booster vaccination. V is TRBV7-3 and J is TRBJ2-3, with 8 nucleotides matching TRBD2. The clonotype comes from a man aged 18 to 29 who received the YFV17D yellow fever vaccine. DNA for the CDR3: TGTGCCAGCAGCTTAAACGGGGGGGCCGTAGGGGATACGCAGTATTTT. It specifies CASSLNGGAVGDTQYF.